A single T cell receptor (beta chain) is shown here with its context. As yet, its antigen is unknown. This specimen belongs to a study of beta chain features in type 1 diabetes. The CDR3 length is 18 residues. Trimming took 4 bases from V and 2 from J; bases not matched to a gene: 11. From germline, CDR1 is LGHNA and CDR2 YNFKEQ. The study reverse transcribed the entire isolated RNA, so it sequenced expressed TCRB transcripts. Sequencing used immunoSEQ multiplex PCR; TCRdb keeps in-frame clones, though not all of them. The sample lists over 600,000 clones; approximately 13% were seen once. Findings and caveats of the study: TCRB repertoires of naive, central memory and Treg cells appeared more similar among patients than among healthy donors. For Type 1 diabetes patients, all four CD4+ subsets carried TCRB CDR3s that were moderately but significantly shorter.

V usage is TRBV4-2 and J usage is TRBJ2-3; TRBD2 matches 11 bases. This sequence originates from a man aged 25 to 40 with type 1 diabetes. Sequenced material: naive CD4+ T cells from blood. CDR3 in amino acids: CASSRAPSSGGTTDTQYF. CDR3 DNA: TGTGCCAGCAGCCGGGCCCCCTCTAGCGGGGGGACCACAGATACGCAGTATTTT.